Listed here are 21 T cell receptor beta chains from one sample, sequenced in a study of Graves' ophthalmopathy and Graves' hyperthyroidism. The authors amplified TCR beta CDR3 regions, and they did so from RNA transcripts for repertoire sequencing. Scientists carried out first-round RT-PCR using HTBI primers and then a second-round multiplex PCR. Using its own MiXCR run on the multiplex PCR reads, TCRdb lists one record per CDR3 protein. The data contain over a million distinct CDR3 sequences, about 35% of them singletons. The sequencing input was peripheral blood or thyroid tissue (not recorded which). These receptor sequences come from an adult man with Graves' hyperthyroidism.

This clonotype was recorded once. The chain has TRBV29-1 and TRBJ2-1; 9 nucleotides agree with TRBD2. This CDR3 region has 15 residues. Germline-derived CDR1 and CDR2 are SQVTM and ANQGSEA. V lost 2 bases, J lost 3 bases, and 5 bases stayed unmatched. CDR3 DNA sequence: TGCAGCGTTGAATCAGCTAGCGGGGACTACAATGAGCAGTTCTTC. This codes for CSVESASGDYNEQFF.

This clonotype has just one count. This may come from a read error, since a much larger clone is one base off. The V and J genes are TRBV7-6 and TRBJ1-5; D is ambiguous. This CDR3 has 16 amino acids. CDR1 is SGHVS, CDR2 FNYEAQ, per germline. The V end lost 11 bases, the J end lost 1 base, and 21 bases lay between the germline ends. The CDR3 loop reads CAGTPGPRQSNQPQHF. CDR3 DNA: TGTGCCGGCACCCCAGGACCCCGGCAGAGCAATCAGCCCCAGCATTTT.

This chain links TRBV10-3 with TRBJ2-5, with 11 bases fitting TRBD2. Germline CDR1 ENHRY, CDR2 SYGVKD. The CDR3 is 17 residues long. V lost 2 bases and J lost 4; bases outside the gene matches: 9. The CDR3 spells CAISETSGGLPTETQYF. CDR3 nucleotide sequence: TGTGCCATCAGTGAGACTAGCGGGGGTTTACCGACAGAGACCCAGTACTTC.

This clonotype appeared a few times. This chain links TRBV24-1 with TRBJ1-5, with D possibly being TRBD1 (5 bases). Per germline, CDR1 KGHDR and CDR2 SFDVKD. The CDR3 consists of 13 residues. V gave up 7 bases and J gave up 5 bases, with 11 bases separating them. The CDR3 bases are TGTGCCACCAGCGATCAGGGAGATCAGCCCCAGCATTTT. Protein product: CATSDQGDQPQHF.

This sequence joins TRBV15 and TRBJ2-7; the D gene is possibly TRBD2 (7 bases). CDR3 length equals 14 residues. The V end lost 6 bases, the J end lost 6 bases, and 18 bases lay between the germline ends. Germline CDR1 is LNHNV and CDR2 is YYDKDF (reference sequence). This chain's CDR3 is CATRMIGGVREQYF. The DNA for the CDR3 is TGTGCCACCAGGATGATAGGGGGGGTTCGCGAGCAGTACTTC.

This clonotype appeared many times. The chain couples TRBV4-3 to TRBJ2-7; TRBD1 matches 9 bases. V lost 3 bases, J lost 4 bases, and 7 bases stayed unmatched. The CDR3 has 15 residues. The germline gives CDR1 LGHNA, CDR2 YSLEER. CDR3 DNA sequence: TGCGCCAGCAGCCAGCGACAGGGGGTTTTATACGAGCAGTACTTC. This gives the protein CASSQRQGVLYEQYF.

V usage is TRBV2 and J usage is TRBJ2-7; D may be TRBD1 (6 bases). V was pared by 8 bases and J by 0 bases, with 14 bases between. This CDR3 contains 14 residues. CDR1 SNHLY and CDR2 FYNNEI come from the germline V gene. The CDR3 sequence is CASFQRGGSYEQYF. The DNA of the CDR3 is TGTGCCAGCTTCCAACGAGGGGGCTCCTACGAGCAGTACTTC.

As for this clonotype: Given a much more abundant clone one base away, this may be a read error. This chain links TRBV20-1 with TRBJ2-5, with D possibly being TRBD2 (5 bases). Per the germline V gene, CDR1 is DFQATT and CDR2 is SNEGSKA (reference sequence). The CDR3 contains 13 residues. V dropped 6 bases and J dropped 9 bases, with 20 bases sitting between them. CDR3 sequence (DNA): TGCAGTGCACCCTCGACGGGTGAGGAGGCCCAGTACTTC. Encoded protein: CSAPSTGEEAQYF.

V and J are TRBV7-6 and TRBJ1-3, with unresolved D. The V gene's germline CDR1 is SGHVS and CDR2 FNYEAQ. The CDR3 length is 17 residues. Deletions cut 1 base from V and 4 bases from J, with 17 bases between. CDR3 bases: TGTGCCAGCAGCTTAGAGGGTCGATTGGGTGTAGGAAACACCATATATTTT. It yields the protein CASSLEGRLGVGNTIYF.

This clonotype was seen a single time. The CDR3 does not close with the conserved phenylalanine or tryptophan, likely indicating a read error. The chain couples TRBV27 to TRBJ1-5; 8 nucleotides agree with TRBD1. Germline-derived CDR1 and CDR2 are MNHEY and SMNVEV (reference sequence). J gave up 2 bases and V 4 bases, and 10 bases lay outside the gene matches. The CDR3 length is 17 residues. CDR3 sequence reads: CASSSSGGGGGNQPQHC. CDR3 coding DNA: TGTGCCAGCAGTTCTTCAGGGGGCGGCGGGGGCAATCAGCCCCAGCATTGT.

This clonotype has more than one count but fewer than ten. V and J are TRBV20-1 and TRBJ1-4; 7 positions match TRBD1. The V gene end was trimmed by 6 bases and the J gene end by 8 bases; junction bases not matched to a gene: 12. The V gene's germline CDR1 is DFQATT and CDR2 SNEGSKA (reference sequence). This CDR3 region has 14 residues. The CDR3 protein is CSAGWDRGREKLFF. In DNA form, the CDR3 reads TGCAGTGCGGGCTGGGACAGAGGTCGGGAAAAACTGTTTTTT.

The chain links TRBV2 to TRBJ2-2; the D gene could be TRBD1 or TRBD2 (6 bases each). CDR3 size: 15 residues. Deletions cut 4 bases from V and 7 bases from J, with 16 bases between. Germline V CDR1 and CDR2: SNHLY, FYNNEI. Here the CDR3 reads CASSVGGQAVGELFF. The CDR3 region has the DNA TGTGCCAGCAGTGTTGGGGGGCAAGCGGTCGGGGAGCTGTTTTTT.

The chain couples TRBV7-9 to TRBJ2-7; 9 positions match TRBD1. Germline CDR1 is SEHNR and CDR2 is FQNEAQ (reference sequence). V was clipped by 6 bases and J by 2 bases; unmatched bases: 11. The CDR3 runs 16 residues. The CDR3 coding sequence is TGTGCCAGCAGTTCAAATACCGGGACAGGGCCCTACGAGCAGTACTTC. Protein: CASSSNTGTGPYEQYF. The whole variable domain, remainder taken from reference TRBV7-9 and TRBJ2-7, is DTGVSQNPRHKITKRGQNVTFRCDPISEHNRLYWYRQTLGQGPEFLTYFQNEAQLEKSRLLSDRFSAERPKGSFSTLEIQRTEQGDSAMYLCASSSNTGTGPYEQYFGPGTRLTVT.

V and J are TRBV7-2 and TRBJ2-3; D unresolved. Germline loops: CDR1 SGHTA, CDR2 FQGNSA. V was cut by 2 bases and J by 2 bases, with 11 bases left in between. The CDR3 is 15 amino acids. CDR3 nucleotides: TGTGCCAGCAGCTTAACAGCCAGACACACAGATACGCAGTATTTT. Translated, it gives CASSLTARHTDTQYF.

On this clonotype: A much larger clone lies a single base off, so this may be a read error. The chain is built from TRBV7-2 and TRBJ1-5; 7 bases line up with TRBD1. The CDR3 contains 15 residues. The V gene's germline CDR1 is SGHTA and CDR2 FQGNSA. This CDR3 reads CASSLGGGSGQPQHF. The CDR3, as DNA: TGCGCCAGCAGCTTGGGAGGGGGCTCGGGGCAGCCCCAGCATTTT.

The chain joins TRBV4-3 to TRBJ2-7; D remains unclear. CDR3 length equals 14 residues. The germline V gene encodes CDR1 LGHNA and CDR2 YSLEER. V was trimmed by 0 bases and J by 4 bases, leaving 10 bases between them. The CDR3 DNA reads TGCGCCAGCAGCCAAGATTATCGAGCTTACGAGCAGTACTTC. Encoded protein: CASSQDYRAYEQYF.

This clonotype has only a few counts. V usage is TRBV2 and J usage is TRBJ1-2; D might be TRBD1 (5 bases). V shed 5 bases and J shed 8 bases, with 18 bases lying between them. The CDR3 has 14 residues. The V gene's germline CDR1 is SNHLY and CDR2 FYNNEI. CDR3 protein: CASSPLGEVYGYTF. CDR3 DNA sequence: TGTGCCAGCAGTCCGCTGGGGGAGGTATACGGCTACACCTTC.

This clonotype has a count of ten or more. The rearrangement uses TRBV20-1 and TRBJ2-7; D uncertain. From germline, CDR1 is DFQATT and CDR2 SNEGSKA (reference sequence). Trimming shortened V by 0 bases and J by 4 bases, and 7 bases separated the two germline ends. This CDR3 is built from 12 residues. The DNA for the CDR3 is TGCAGTGCTAGAGATCAGACTTACGAGCAGTACTTC. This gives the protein CSARDQTYEQYF.

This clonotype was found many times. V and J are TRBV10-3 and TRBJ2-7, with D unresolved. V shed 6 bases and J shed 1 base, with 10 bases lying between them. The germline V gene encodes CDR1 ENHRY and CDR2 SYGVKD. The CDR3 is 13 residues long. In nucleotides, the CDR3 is TGTGCCATCAGCGAACTACTATCCTACGAGCAGTACTTC. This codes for CAISELLSYEQYF.

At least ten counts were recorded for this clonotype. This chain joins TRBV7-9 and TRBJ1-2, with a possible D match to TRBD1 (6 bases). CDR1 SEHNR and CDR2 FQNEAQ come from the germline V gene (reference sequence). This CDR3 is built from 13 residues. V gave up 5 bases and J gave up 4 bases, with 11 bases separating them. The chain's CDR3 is CASSPPDSYGYTF. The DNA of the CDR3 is TGTGCCAGCAGCCCCCCGGACAGCTATGGCTACACCTTC.

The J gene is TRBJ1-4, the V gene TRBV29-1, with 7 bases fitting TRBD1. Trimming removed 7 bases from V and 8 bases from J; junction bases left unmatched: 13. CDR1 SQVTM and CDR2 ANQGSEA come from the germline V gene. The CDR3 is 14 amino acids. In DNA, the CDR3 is TGCAGCGCTCAGGGGGTCGGTAGTTTGGAAAAACTGTTTTTT. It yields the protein CSAQGVGSLEKLFF.